These 32 T cell receptor beta chains came from one sample sequenced in a study of spatial heterogeneity in lung cancer. Findings and caveats of the study: The study found that expanded intratumoral alpha and beta TCR counts tracked tumor mutation counts.

These TCRs' antigens remain unknown. Regarding time point: sample taken at primary tumor resection. A single record per CDR3 protein comes from TCRdb applying MiXCR to the 5' RACE reads. The data contain 2,500 to 3,500 distinct CDR3 sequences, roughly a tenth of them singletons. This sample comprised lung tumor tissue, obtained at surgery. These receptors came from a female donor with early-stage non-small cell lung cancer.

The chain employs TRBV2 and TRBJ2-1; no reliable D call. The germline CDR1 and CDR2 sequences are SNHLY and FYNNEI. V was shortened by 1 base and J by 0 bases, with 4 bases between the two germline ends. The CDR3 runs to 14 residues. The CDR3 region has the DNA TGTGCCAGCAGTGAAGATAGCTCCTACAATGAGCAGTTCTTC. Translating gives CASSEDSSYNEQFF.

This chain uses TRBV10-3 with TRBJ2-1, with 11 positions matching TRBD2. The junction had 10 bases not matched to a gene; V was cut back by 8 bases and J by 7 bases. The CDR3 is made up of 15 amino acids. Germline V CDR1 and CDR2: ENHRY, SYGVKD. CDR3 sequence (DNA): TGTGCCATCGGGAGATTGGGACTAGCGGTGAATGAGCAGTTCTTC. Translating gives CAIGRLGLAVNEQFF.

By share of the sample, this clonotype is medium-sized. The chain has TRBV7-2 and TRBJ2-7; 8 bases match TRBD2. The ends lost 3 bases at V and 0 bases at J; junction bases unmatched: 4. This CDR3 is 15 amino acids long. Germline loops: CDR1 SGHTA, CDR2 FQGNSA. In DNA form, the CDR3 reads TGTGCCAGCAGCTTGGCGGGGGGCAGCTCCTACGAGCAGTACTTC. It specifies CASSLAGGSSYEQYF.

This clonotype occurred many times. V usage is TRBV19 and J usage is TRBJ1-5; a weak D match, TRBD1 (6 bases). V was trimmed by 8 bases and J by 7 bases, leaving 18 bases between them. Looked up from germline, CDR1 is LNHDA and CDR2 is SQIVND (reference sequence). The CDR3 runs 14 residues. The CDR3 loop reads CASRYSQGFQPQHF. In nucleotides, the CDR3 is TGTGCCAGTCGCTACAGCCAGGGGTTCCAGCCCCAGCATTTT.

Ten or more counts support this clonotype. This rearrangement joins TRBV19 to TRBJ1-2; D remains unclear. The CDR3 has 16 amino acids. The V gene lost 4 bases and the J gene lost 0 bases, with 15 bases spanning the gap. The germline gives CDR1 LNHDA, CDR2 SQIVND (reference sequence). In DNA form, the CDR3 reads TGTGCCAGTAGTAGATTTTCGTTGCAGTCTAACTATGGCTACACCTTC. Translating it yields CASSRFSLQSNYGYTF.

This clonotype was recorded many times. The chain employs TRBV30 and TRBJ1-2; 10 bases line up with TRBD1. V gave up 2 bases and J gave up 3 bases; unmatched junction bases: 12. The CDR3 sequence is 17 residues long. Per germline, CDR1 GTSNPN and CDR2 SVGIG (reference sequence). CDR3 in amino acids: CAWSQGSGQGSYYGYTF. In DNA form, the CDR3 reads TGTGCCTGGAGTCAGGGGTCGGGACAGGGGTCTTACTATGGCTACACCTTC.

This clonotype was seen ten or more times. The rearrangement joins TRBV6-6 to TRBJ1-1, with D possibly matching TRBD1 (6 bases). Per the germline V gene, CDR1 is MNHNY and CDR2 is SVGAGI (reference sequence). The CDR3 loop spans 15 amino acids. Deletions cut 6 bases from V and 2 bases from J, with 16 bases between. CDR3 sequence reads: CASSRSGGGNTEAFF. The CDR3 DNA sequence: TGTGCCAGCAGCCGCTCGGGGGGGGGCAACACTGAAGCTTTCTTT.

This clonotype ranks as medium-sized (0.01 to 0.1%). V usage is TRBV28 and J usage is TRBJ1-1; 7 bases align to TRBD1. Germline CDR1 reads MDHEN; CDR2 reads SYDVKM. The CDR3 is made up of 14 amino acids. V lost 7 bases to trimming and J lost 4 bases; unmatched junction nucleotides: 9. The CDR3 bases are TGTGCCAGCACTTATGGTGACAGGGCCACTGAAGCTTTCTTT. It is translated as CASTYGDRATEAFF.

In this sample, this clonotype is medium-sized. The rearrangement links TRBV6-5 to TRBJ2-3; TRBD1 or TRBD2 may be the D gene (7 bases each). Trimming took 2 bases from V and 4 from J, leaving 16 bases between them. CDR1 MNHEY and CDR2 SVGAGI come from the germline V gene. The CDR3 loop spans 16 amino acids. CDR3 DNA: TGTGCCAGCAGTTACAACGAGGCAGGGGGGGCAGATACGCAGTATTTT. As protein: CASSYNEAGGADTQYF.

In its sample, this clonotype ranks as medium-sized. This chain connects TRBV27 to TRBJ2-1, with D perhaps TRBD2 (5 bases). The CDR3 covers 16 residues. Trimming removed 3 bases at V and 5 bases at J, with 17 bases between. Germline V gene data show CDR1 as MNHEY and CDR2 as SMNVEV (reference sequence). CDR3 sequence reads: CASSFDIRGRNNEQFF. CDR3 coding DNA: TGTGCCAGCAGTTTTGATATACGGGGTAGAAACAATGAGCAGTTCTTC.

By share, this clonotype counts as medium-sized. The rearrangement links TRBV6-5 to TRBJ1-4; a weak D match, TRBD1 (5 bases). The V end lost 5 bases, the J end lost 10 bases, and 23 bases lay between the germline ends. The CDR3 is 16 residues long. The germline V gene has CDR1 MNHEY and CDR2 SVGAGI. The CDR3 loop is CASSSQGTAASGKLFF. CDR3 in DNA: TGTGCCAGCAGTAGTCAGGGAACCGCAGCATCGGGAAAACTGTTTTTT.

This clonotype has ten or more counts. This rearrangement joins TRBV5-1 to TRBJ2-2; possibly TRBD1 for D (7 bases). The CDR3 contains 14 residues. The germline CDR1 and CDR2 sequences are SGHRS and YFSETQ. V dropped 5 bases and J dropped 3 bases, with 11 bases sitting between them. The CDR3 nucleotides are TGCGCCAGCAGTCCCAGGGGGGACACCGGGGAGCTGTTTTTT. Translation: CASSPRGDTGELFF.

In its sample, this clonotype was seen many times. The genes are TRBV2 and TRBJ2-3; D possibly matches TRBD1 or TRBD2 (6 bases each). Deletions cut 4 bases from V and 5 bases from J, with 10 bases between. The CDR3 runs to 13 residues. CDR1 SNHLY and CDR2 FYNNEI come from the germline V gene. CDR3 nucleotide sequence: TGTGCCAGCAGTGCCGGGGGCGGAGATACGCAGTATTTT. Translation gives CASSAGGGDTQYF.

This clonotype is categorized as medium-sized. The rearrangement joins TRBV28 to TRBJ1-5, with no clear D. Trimming cost V 5 bases and J 8 bases, with 13 bases left between them. CDR3 length: 13 amino acids. Germline V gene sequence: CDR1 MDHEN, CDR2 SYDVKM. Here the CDR3 reads CASSRPQLEPQHF. Written as DNA, the CDR3 is TGTGCCAGCAGTCGCCCCCAATTGGAGCCCCAGCATTTT.

This clonotype is medium-sized within its sample. The chain is built from TRBV6-1 and TRBJ2-5, with TRBD1 as a possible D gene (5 bases). The length of the CDR3 is 16 residues. Per the germline V gene, CDR1 is MNHNS and CDR2 is SASEGT. V was clipped by 6 bases and J by 2 bases, with 19 bases between them. CDR3 DNA sequence: TGTGCCAGCAGGAGGAAGACAGAACTCATGCAAGAGACCCAGTACTTC. Residues: CASRRKTELMQETQYF.

There are a few counts of this clonotype. The chain has TRBV20-1 and TRBJ2-1, with TRBD1 as a possible D gene (6 bases). Germline V gene lookup returns CDR1 DFQATT and CDR2 SNEGSKA (reference sequence). Deletions cut 6 bases from V and 4 bases from J, with 10 bases between. CDR3 length: 12 amino acids. In nucleotides, the CDR3 is TGCAGTGCAGGACAGCTTTACAATGAGCAGTTCTTC. It encodes CSAGQLYNEQFF.

This clonotype qualifies as medium-sized. V gene TRBV20-1 combines with J gene TRBJ2-2; D unclear. This CDR3 is 16 amino acids long. The germline V gene has CDR1 DFQATT and CDR2 SNEGSKA (reference sequence). Trimming stripped 3 bases from V and 5 bases from J, with 19 bases between. CDR3 sequence: CSARSPARLTTGELFF. CDR3 coding DNA: TGCAGTGCTAGGTCCCCAGCGCGGTTAACGACCGGGGAGCTGTTTTTT.

This clonotype was seen many times. The V call is TRBV5-5, the J call TRBJ1-1, with 8 bases that match TRBD1. The CDR3 runs 15 residues. Germline V gene data show CDR1 as SGHKS and CDR2 as YYEKEE (reference sequence). The V and J ends lost 3 bases and 4 bases, in that order; junction bases with no gene match: 8. DNA of the CDR3: TGTGCCAGCAGCTCGACAGGGGTAGGGGCCACTGAAGCTTTCTTT. Translated, it gives CASSSTGVGATEAFF.

In this sample, this clonotype is medium-sized. The gene calls are TRBV18 and TRBJ2-7; 8 bases align to TRBD1. CDR1 and CDR2 from the germline V gene are KGHSH and LQKENI. Losses at the gene ends were 3 bases for V and 0 bases for J; bases not matched to a gene: 1. The CDR3 consists of 14 residues. The CDR3 loop is CASSPGQASYEQYF. CDR3 DNA sequence: TGTGCCAGCTCACCGGGACAGGCCTCCTACGAGCAGTACTTC.

This clonotype was observed at least ten times. This chain connects TRBV7-8 to TRBJ2-7, with 11 bases fitting TRBD2. This CDR3 spans 16 amino acids. V shed 5 bases and J 0 bases; nucleotides not matched to a gene: 6. Germline CDR1 SGHVS, CDR2 FQNEAQ. The CDR3 is CASSARLAGSSYEQYF. CDR3 coding DNA: TGTGCCAGCAGCGCCAGACTAGCGGGGAGCTCCTACGAGCAGTACTTC.

This clonotype was recorded many times. This rearrangement joins TRBV12-3 or TRBV12-4 to TRBJ2-5; D gene ambiguous. The CDR3 has 12 amino acids. Trimming took off 2 bases at V and 4 bases at J, with 5 bases between the two ends. In DNA, the CDR3 is TGTGCCAGCAGTTTACTGGGAGAGACCCAGTACTTC. Its translation: CASSLLGETQYF.

This clonotype is judged medium-sized. The chain couples TRBV3-1 to TRBJ2-1; D ambiguous. The CDR3 covers 15 residues. The ends were cut back, 2 bases at V and 2 bases at J, with 10 bases in the middle. CDR1 is LGHDT, CDR2 YNNKEL, per germline (reference sequence). CDR3 sequence reads: CASSQIGGAYNEQFF. Here the CDR3 DNA reads TGTGCCAGCAGCCAAATAGGTGGGGCCTACAATGAGCAGTTCTTC.

This clonotype appeared many times. The chain recombines TRBV13 with TRBJ2-5; TRBD2 might be the D (7 bases). CDR1 and CDR2 (germline): PRHDT, FYEKMQ (reference sequence). This CDR3 is 17 amino acids long. Trimming pared 0 bases from V and 2 bases from J, leaving 16 bases between. In nucleotides, the CDR3 is TGTGCCAGCAGCTTAGGCGGGAGGACAGTGATACAAGAGACCCAGTACTTC. Translated, it gives CASSLGGRTVIQETQYF. The full variable domain, with the rest looked up from reference TRBV13 and TRBJ2-5, is AAGVIQSPRHLIKEKRETATLKCYPIPRHDTVYWYQQGPGQDPQFLISFYEKMQSDKGSIPDRFSAQQFSDYHSELNMSSLELGDSALYFCASSLGGRTVIQETQYFGPGTRLLVL.

V and J are TRBV11-2 and TRBJ2-7; D is uncertain. Trimming cost V 4 bases and J 7 bases, with 11 bases left between them. CDR1 and CDR2 from the germline V gene are SGHAT and FQNNGV. The CDR3 loop spans 12 amino acids. The CDR3 reads CASSSSPEEQYF. CDR3 sequence (DNA): TGTGCCAGCAGCTCCTCCCCGGAGGAGCAGTACTTC.

This chain uses TRBV14 with TRBJ2-1; D not certain. Between the trimmed V and J ends, which lost 2 bases and 8 bases, there was a span of 10 bases. This CDR3 is built from 13 residues. CDR1 is SGHDN, CDR2 FVKESK, per germline. The CDR3 loop is CASSQHPADEQFF. The CDR3 DNA sequence: TGTGCCAGCAGCCAACACCCCGCCGATGAGCAGTTCTTC.

This clonotype is medium-sized. This chain connects TRBV7-9 to TRBJ2-2, with D unresolved. Germline V gives CDR1 SEHNR, CDR2 FQNEAQ (reference sequence). This CDR3 is 13 amino acids long. Trimming removed 3 bases at V and 7 bases at J, with 9 bases between. The CDR3 bases are TGTGCCAGCAGCTTCACTTCTGGCGGGGAGCTGTTTTTT. Protein sequence: CASSFTSGGELFF.

By share, this clonotype counts as medium-sized. This sequence joins TRBV12-2 and TRBJ1-2. TRBV12-2 has pseudogene status. This CDR3 region has 14 residues. The CDR3 protein is CASRLARGSYGYTF. The CDR3 nucleotides read TGTGCAAGTCGCTTAGCTCGCGGATCCTATGGCTACACCTTC.

The genes are TRBV28 and TRBJ1-5, with TRBD1 matching over 8 bases. The germline gives CDR1 MDHEN, CDR2 SYDVKM. J gave up 6 bases and V 5 bases, and 9 bases lay outside the gene matches. The CDR3 loop spans 15 amino acids. The CDR3 bases are TGTGCCAGCAGTGGGGAAGGACAGGGATCTCAGCCCCAGCATTTT. Translating it yields CASSGEGQGSQPQHF.

In this sample, this clonotype is medium-sized. V and J are TRBV20-1 and TRBJ2-4, with D tentatively TRBD1 (5 bases). V was cut by 2 bases and J by 0 bases, with 11 bases left in between. The CDR3 is 15 residues long. Germline-derived CDR1 and CDR2 are DFQATT and SNEGSKA (reference sequence). The CDR3 is CSARTDRVAKNIQYF. In DNA form, the CDR3 reads TGCAGTGCTAGAACTGACAGAGTAGCCAAAAACATTCAGTACTTC.

Many counts were recorded for this clonotype. The V and J genes are TRBV15 and TRBJ2-1; no definite D call. Looked up from germline, CDR1 is LNHNV and CDR2 is YYDKDF (reference sequence). The V end was cut by 0 bases, the J end by 5 bases, with 8 bases between. The CDR3 covers 14 residues. CDR3 nucleotide sequence: TGTGCCACCAGCAGAGATGGTGGAAACAATGAGCAGTTCTTC. Protein sequence: CATSRDGGNNEQFF.

This clonotype turned up a few times. This chain uses TRBV4-1 with TRBJ2-7; D not resolved. Between the trimmed V and J ends, which lost 0 bases and 1 base, there was a span of 7 bases. Germline lookup yields CDR1 MGHRA and CDR2 YSYEKL. The CDR3 length is 14 residues. DNA of the CDR3: TGCGCCAGCAGCCAAGATATGACATCCTACGAGCAGTACTTC. Amino acids: CASSQDMTSYEQYF.

This clonotype was seen many times. This chain connects TRBV6-1 to TRBJ2-3; D perhaps matches TRBD2 (6 bases). This CDR3 is built from 15 residues. Trimming shortened V by 2 bases and J by 1 base, and 10 bases separated the two germline ends. Germline CDR1 reads MNHNS; CDR2 reads SASEGT. The CDR3 protein is CASSEKWGGTDTQYF. CDR3 nucleotide sequence: TGTGCCAGCAGTGAAAAGTGGGGGGGCACAGATACGCAGTATTTT.